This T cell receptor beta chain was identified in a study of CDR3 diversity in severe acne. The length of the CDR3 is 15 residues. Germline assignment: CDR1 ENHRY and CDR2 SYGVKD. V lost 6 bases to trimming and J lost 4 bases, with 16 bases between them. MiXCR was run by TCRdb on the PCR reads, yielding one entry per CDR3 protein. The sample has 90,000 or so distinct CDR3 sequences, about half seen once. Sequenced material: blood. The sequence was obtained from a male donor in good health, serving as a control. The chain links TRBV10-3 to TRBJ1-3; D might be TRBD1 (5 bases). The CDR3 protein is CAIRDNFLAGNTIYF. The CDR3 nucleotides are TGTGCCATCAGGGACAACTTCTTAGCGGGAAACACCATATATTTT.